The 22 T cell receptor beta chains presented below share a single source sample, sequenced in a study of T-cell reconstitution after alpha-beta-depleted transplantation in children. Unique molecular identifiers were used in preparing the TCRbeta library. TCRdb independently ran MiXCR on the PCR reads; one entry per CDR3 protein. The sample comprises some 70,000 distinct CDR3 sequences, roughly 4.9% of which are singletons, and approximately 17% rests with the top ten. The sample in question was PBMCs, mostly from graft donor cells, obtained 180 days after TCRalphabeta/CD19-depleted stem cell transplant. Receptors originate from a boy younger than two who had a stem cell transplant for acute myeloid leukemia, so the T cells may come from the graft donor.

The table lists this clonotype with many counts. The V gene is TRBV11-2, the J gene TRBJ2-3; 11 nucleotides align to TRBD2. The length of the CDR3 is 15 residues. CDR1 and CDR2 (germline): SGHAT, FQNNGV. V gave up 5 bases and J gave up 11 bases; unmatched junction bases: 12. The CDR3 bases are TGTGCCAGCAGCCCGAAGGTAGCGGGGGGGCTGATGCAGTATTTT. It specifies CASSPKVAGGLMQYF.

This clonotype was seen at least ten times. This chain connects TRBV20-1 to TRBJ2-3; D uncertain. V gave up 0 bases and J gave up 3 bases, with 7 bases separating them. Germline assignment: CDR1 DFQATT and CDR2 SNEGSKA (reference sequence). This CDR3 is 13 amino acids long. This CDR3 reads CSAREWFTDTQYF. CDR3 nucleotide sequence: TGCAGTGCTAGAGAATGGTTTACAGATACGCAGTATTTT.

J is TRBJ1-1 and V is TRBV12-3 or TRBV12-4; TRBD1 agrees at 9 bases. The CDR3 totals 15 residues. The J segment lost 0 bases and the V segment lost 6 bases, leaving 5 bases of the junction unmatched. In DNA form, the CDR3 reads TGTGCCAGCAGGGACAGGGGAACCTTGAACACTGAAGCTTTCTTT. Its protein is CASRDRGTLNTEAFF.

This clonotype was seen many times. This chain connects TRBV20-1 to TRBJ1-1; TRBD1 matches at 8 bases. Germline V gene lookup returns CDR1 DFQATT and CDR2 SNEGSKA (reference sequence). The CDR3 runs to 14 residues. Losses at the gene ends were 6 bases for V and 3 bases for J; bases not matched to a gene: 9. The CDR3 protein is CSAPSGGPDTEAFF. In DNA, the CDR3 is TGCAGTGCACCCTCAGGGGGCCCGGACACTGAAGCTTTCTTT.

This clonotype came up many times. This chain uses TRBV29-1 with TRBJ2-5; 7 nucleotides agree with TRBD1. V trimming: 2 bases; J trimming: 5 bases; junction bases outside the gene matches: 11. The CDR3 runs 15 residues. The germline gives CDR1 SQVTM, CDR2 ANQGSEA. The CDR3 is CSVEPPDRWRETQYF. CDR3 nucleotide sequence: TGCAGCGTTGAACCACCGGACAGGTGGAGGGAGACCCAGTACTTC.

This clonotype was recorded at least ten times. The chain has TRBV30 and TRBJ1-5; 7 bases are a match to TRBD1. The CDR3 has 13 amino acids. Germline V gene lookup returns CDR1 GTSNPN and CDR2 SVGIG (reference sequence). Germline trimming cut 1 base from V and 9 bases from J; bases unmatched to any gene: 6. CDR3 bases: TGTGCCTGGAGTGGACAGGGCTATCGGCCCCAGCATTTT. This sequence encodes CAWSGQGYRPQHF.

This clonotype came up many times. The V and J genes are TRBV12-3 or TRBV12-4 and TRBJ2-2; 8 nucleotides agree with TRBD1. Germline trimming cut 5 bases from V and 6 bases from J; bases unmatched to any gene: 5. The CDR3 sequence is 14 residues long. The DNA of the CDR3 is TGTGCCAGCAGTCTTGACAGGGGCGCCGGGGAGCTGTTTTTT. Residues: CASSLDRGAGELFF.

This clonotype occurred many times. The V call is TRBV7-3, the J call TRBJ2-2; D remains unclear. Germline V gene sequence: CDR1 SGHTA, CDR2 FQGTGA. The CDR3 has 16 residues. The V end was cut by 2 bases, the J end by 6 bases, with 16 bases between. This CDR3 reads CASSLYPGGVAGELFF. CDR3 sequence (DNA): TGTGCCAGCAGCTTATACCCGGGTGGGGTAGCCGGGGAGCTGTTTTTT.

This clonotype occurred many times. V gene TRBV2 combines with J gene TRBJ1-4; 9 bases fit TRBD1. Per germline, CDR1 SNHLY and CDR2 FYNNEI. This CDR3 has 16 amino acids. Trimming removed 6 bases from V and 0 bases from J; junction bases left unmatched: 5. This CDR3 reads CASRYRGRTTNEKLFF. The CDR3 DNA reads TGTGCCAGCAGATACAGGGGGCGGACAACTAATGAAAAACTGTTTTTT. Based on the CDR3 plus reference TRBV2 and TRBJ1-4, the full variable domain is EPEVTQTPSHQVTQMGQEVILRCVPISNHLYFYWYRQILGQKVEFLVSFYNNEISEKSEIFDDQFSVERPDGSNFTLKIRSTKLEDSAMYFCASRYRGRTTNEKLFFGSGTQLSVL.

This clonotype appeared many times. The rearrangement uses TRBV4-1 and TRBJ2-6; D may be TRBD2 (6 bases). This CDR3 region has 17 residues. Trimming took off 2 bases at V and 1 base at J, with 12 bases between the two ends. The germline CDR1 and CDR2 sequences are MGHRA and YSYEKL. CDR3 residues: CASSQSPGESGANVLTF. The CDR3 coding sequence is TGCGCCAGCAGCCAAAGCCCGGGAGAGTCTGGGGCCAACGTCCTGACTTTC.

This clonotype came up many times. The genes are TRBV12-3 or TRBV12-4 and TRBJ1-6, with D possibly TRBD1 on 6 matching bases. V was clipped by 7 bases and J by 8 bases, with 15 bases between them. This CDR3 has 14 amino acids. This chain's CDR3 is CASTVDRKYSPLHF. The CDR3 nucleotides are TGTGCCAGCACCGTCGACAGGAAGTATTCACCCCTCCACTTT.

At least ten counts were recorded for this clonotype. The V and J genes are TRBV12-3 or TRBV12-4 and TRBJ2-3; TRBD2 is a possible D gene (7 bases). V shed 4 bases and J shed 9 bases, with 17 bases lying between them. CDR3 length: 14 amino acids. CDR3 residues: CASSYGGPQATQYF. The CDR3, as DNA: TGTGCCAGCAGTTACGGGGGGCCCCAAGCGACGCAGTATTTT.

This clonotype occurred many times. This rearrangement joins TRBV18 to TRBJ2-5; D gene ambiguous. V lost 2 bases to trimming and J lost 5 bases, with 9 bases between them. This CDR3 region has 13 residues. The V gene's germline CDR1 is KGHSH and CDR2 LQKENI. CDR3 bases: TGTGCCAGCTCACCAGGGCTGGGGGAGACCCAGTACTTC. It translates to CASSPGLGETQYF.

This clonotype was counted ten times or more. This sequence joins TRBV21-1 and TRBJ2-2. TRBV21-1 is labeled a pseudogene. CDR3 length: 11 residues. The CDR3 reads CAKGFPGELFF. The CDR3 region has the DNA TGTGCCAAAGGGTTTCCCGGGGAGCTGTTTTTT.

This clonotype appeared many times. The CDR3 spells CASSDPRTGPNSPLHF. DNA for the CDR3: TGTGCCAGCAGTGACCCGAGGACAGGGCCTAATTCACCCCTCCACTTT. V and J are TRBV25-1 and TRBJ1-6, with 8 nucleotides matching TRBD1. Germline values: CDR1 MGHDK, CDR2 SYGVNS. This CDR3 comprises 16 residues. J lost 6 bases, V lost 3 bases, and 7 bases had no gene match.

The table lists this clonotype with many counts. This chain uses TRBV5-1 with TRBJ2-6; D tentatively fits TRBD1 or TRBD2 (6 bases each). Germline CDR1 is SGHRS and CDR2 is YFSETQ. There are 17 residues in the CDR3. V was cut by 0 bases and J by 2 bases, with 12 bases left in between. The CDR3 spells CASSLVGGLAGANVLTF. CDR3 DNA: TGCGCCAGCAGCTTGGTTGGGGGGCTGGCTGGGGCCAACGTCCTGACTTTC.

This clonotype was seen just once. The chain has TRBV28 and TRBJ2-3, with 8 bases fitting TRBD1. Germline CDR1 and CDR2: MDHEN and SYDVKM. The CDR3 consists of 14 residues. V dropped 1 base and J dropped 10; count of bases not matched to a gene: 7. The CDR3 reads CASSLSRQGMAQYF. CDR3 bases: TGTGCCAGCAGTTTATCCCGACAGGGGATGGCGCAGTATTTT.

This clonotype has a count of ten or more. This rearrangement joins TRBV29-1 to TRBJ2-7; the D gene is possibly TRBD1 (6 bases). Trimming shortened V by 1 base and J by 10 bases, and 17 bases separated the two germline ends. The CDR3 loop spans 13 amino acids. In germline, CDR1 is SQVTM, CDR2 ANQGSEA. The CDR3 loop is CSVEVFRRDIQYF. The CDR3 nucleotides are TGCAGCGTTGAAGTATTTCGACGGGACATACAGTACTTC.

Ten or more counts support this clonotype. This chain joins TRBV7-9 and TRBJ2-7, with 7 bases matching TRBD1. Unmatched junction bases numbered 8, after V lost 5 bases and J lost 4 bases. CDR1 and CDR2 (germline): SEHNR, FQNEAQ (reference sequence). The CDR3 has 14 amino acids. CDR3 in DNA: TGTGCCAGCAGCGCGAGACAGGGTCCTTACGAGCAGTACTTC. Protein sequence: CASSARQGPYEQYF. The whole variable domain, remainder taken from reference TRBV7-9 and TRBJ2-7, is DTGVSQNPRHKITKRGQNVTFRCDPISEHNRLYWYRQTLGQGPEFLTYFQNEAQLEKSRLLSDRFSAERPKGSFSTLEIQRTEQGDSAMYLCASSARQGPYEQYFGPGTRLTVT.

The table lists this clonotype with many counts. J is TRBJ2-1 and V is TRBV10-3; 13 positions match TRBD2. CDR3 length: 13 amino acids. V shed 10 bases, J shed 9 bases, and the junction held 6 bases outside the gene matches. The V gene's germline CDR1 is ENHRY and CDR2 SYGVKD. CDR3 sequence reads: CATGLAGDSEQFF. The CDR3 DNA is TGTGCCACCGGACTAGCGGGGGACTCTGAGCAGTTCTTC.

This clonotype was seen ten or more times. V is TRBV20-1 and J is TRBJ1-5; 8 bases are a match to TRBD1. Per the germline V gene, CDR1 is DFQATT and CDR2 is SNEGSKA (reference sequence). Trimming took 3 bases from V and 6 from J; bases not matched to a gene: 7. The CDR3 covers 14 residues. As DNA, the CDR3 is TGCAGTGCTAGGCACGGACAGGGAAGTCAGCCCCAGCATTTT. Encoded protein: CSARHGQGSQPQHF.

This clonotype appeared many times. V usage is TRBV6-5 and J usage is TRBJ1-2; a weak D match, TRBD1 (5 bases). V lost 2 bases and J lost 8, with 18 bases in between. The CDR3 is 15 residues long. Germline V gene lookup returns CDR1 MNHEY and CDR2 SVGAGI. CDR3 residues: CASSYEGDRAGGYTF. CDR3 sequence (DNA): TGTGCCAGCAGTTACGAGGGAGACAGAGCCGGGGGCTACACCTTC.